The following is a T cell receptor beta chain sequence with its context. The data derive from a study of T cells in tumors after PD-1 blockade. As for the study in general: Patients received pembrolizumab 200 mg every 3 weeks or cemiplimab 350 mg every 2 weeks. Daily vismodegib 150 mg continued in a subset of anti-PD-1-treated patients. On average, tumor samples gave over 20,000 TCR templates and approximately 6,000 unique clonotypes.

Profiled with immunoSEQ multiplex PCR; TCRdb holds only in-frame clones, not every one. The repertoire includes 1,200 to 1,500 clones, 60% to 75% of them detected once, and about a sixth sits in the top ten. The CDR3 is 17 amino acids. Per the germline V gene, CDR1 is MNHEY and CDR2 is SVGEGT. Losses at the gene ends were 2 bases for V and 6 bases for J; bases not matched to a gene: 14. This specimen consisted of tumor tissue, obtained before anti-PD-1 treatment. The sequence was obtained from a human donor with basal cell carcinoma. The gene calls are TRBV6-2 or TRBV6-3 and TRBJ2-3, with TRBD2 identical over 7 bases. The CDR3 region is CASSYAYSGRLRDTQYF. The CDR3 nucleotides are TGTGCCAGCAGTTACGCGTATAGCGGGCGCCTAAGGGATACGCAGTATTTT.